This entry is about one TCR beta chain. Germline V gene sequence: CDR1 LGHNA, CDR2 YSLEER. The V segment lost 1 base and the J segment 7 bases; nucleotides outside the gene matches: 8. The CDR3 is made up of 16 amino acids. These data come from a study of cytomegalovirus exposure and HLA in healthy donors. PCR used 60 Vbeta primers and 13 Jbeta primers. Profiling relied on immunoSEQ multiplex PCR, and the TCRdb table lists in-frame clones only, not all of them. Found here are roughly 160,000 clones, around 80% of them singletons; the top ten hold roughly 7.1%. The rearrangement links TRBV4-3 to TRBJ2-1; 9 bases align to TRBD2. The TCR was taken from a woman in her thirties or forties in good health and CMV-seropositive. The sequenced sample consisted of PBMCs. CDR3 region: CASSQGGGTSNNEQFF. DNA of the CDR3: TGCGCCAGCAGCCAAGGGGGTGGGACTAGCAATAATGAGCAGTTCTTC.